The rows below give T cell receptor beta chains drawn from one sample of a study of blood T cell repertoires in COVID-19. Assay: immunoSEQ multiplex PCR; the TCRdb copy retains only in-frame clones and omits some. This sample has around 340,000 clones; about nine tenths occur once, and the top ten carry approximately 1%. Sequences were obtained from PBMCs or T cells enriched from blood (not recorded which). The origin of the receptors is a woman under 40 who had been exposed to COVID-19. Both conserved end residues are part of each CDR3. A D gene is named only where the DNA matches it firmly. Clone size is given for some rows only: seen once, a few or many times, or a class if the clone is expanded.

TRBJ2-2,TRBV9,15,once,NA,TGTGCCAGCAGCGGGACTGCCTCGAACACCGGGGAGCTGTTTTTT,CASSGTASNTGELFF
TRBJ2-3,TRBV7-2,15,NA,TRBD2,TGTGCCAGCAGCTTGCTTGGGACTAGTACGGATACGCAGTATTTT,CASSLLGTSTDTQYF
TRBJ2-7,TRBV6-5,12,few,NA,TGTGCCAGCAGCCAACCCCTAGGTGAGCAGTACTTC,CASSQPLGEQYF
TRBJ1-1,TRBV5-6,13,NA,NA,TGTGCCAGCACCTACAGGGCCCCCACTGAAGCTTTCTTT,CASTYRAPTEAFF
TRBJ1-4,TRBV5-1,14,NA,NA,TGCGCCAGCAGAAACAGAGCAACTAATGAAAAACTGTTTTTT,CASRNRATNEKLFF
TRBJ2-7,TRBV9,13,NA,NA,TGTGCCAGCGGAGGGACAGAGCTATACGAGCAGTACTTC,CASGGTELYEQYF
TRBJ2-2,TRBV5-1,13,NA,NA,TGCGCCAGCAGCAGGACAGACACCGGGGAGCTGTTTTTT,CASSRTDTGELFF
TRBJ2-5,TRBV15,15,NA,NA,TGTGCCACCAGCAGCGATCGGACAATTCAAGAGACCCAGTACTTC,CATSSDRTIQETQYF
TRBJ2-7,TRBV12-3/TRBV12-4,12,NA,NA,TGTGCCAGCAATTTACAGGGCTACGAGCAGTACTTC,CASNLQGYEQYF
TRBJ1-1,TRBV5-4,14,once,NA,TGTGCCAGCAGCTTGGGACAGCCCAACACTGAAGCTTTCTTT,CASSLGQPNTEAFF
TRBJ2-2,TRBV2,15,few,NA,TGTGCCAGCAGTGGGGCAGGGGCGTACACCGGGGAGCTGTTTTTT,CASSGAGAYTGELFF
TRBJ2-7,TRBV15,14,NA,TRBD1,TGTGCCACCAGCTACCGACAGGGGGGCGCCGAGCAGTACTTC,CATSYRQGGAEQYF
TRBJ2-2,TRBV5-4,14,NA,NA,TGTGCCAGCAGCTTGAGTTCGGAGACCGGGGAGCTGTTTTTT,CASSLSSETGELFF
TRBJ2-6,TRBV5-1,17,NA,NA,TGCGCCAGCAGCTTGGCAGGGGACGCCTCTGGGGCCAACGTCCTGACTTTC,CASSLAGDASGANVLTF
TRBJ2-7,TRBV5-1,13,NA,TRBD1,TGCGCCAGCAGCTTGGAGGGACAGGGAAAGCAGTACTTC,CASSLEGQGKQYF
TRBJ2-1,TRBV7-6,15,NA,TRBD1,TGTGCCAGCAGCGTCGACAGGGGGTCCTACAATGAGCAGTTCTTC,CASSVDRGSYNEQFF
TRBJ2-1,TRBV19,15,NA,NA,TGTGCCAGTAGTATAGGGTCGGGAGTGGGCAATGAGCAGTTCTTC,CASSIGSGVGNEQFF
TRBJ2-2,TRBV7-3,17,NA,NA,TGTGCCAGCAGCCCCCACGGGGACTTCTCGAACACCGGGGAGCTGTTTTTT,CASSPHGDFSNTGELFF
TRBJ2-7,TRBV9,15,NA,NA,TGTGCCAGCAGCGTTGGGCAGTCGGCCTCCTACGAGCAGTACTTC,CASSVGQSASYEQYF
TRBJ1-5,TRBV5-1,14,NA,NA,TGCGCCAGCAGCTTGGGACAGAGCAATCAGCCCCAGCATTTT,CASSLGQSNQPQHF
TRBJ1-2,TRBV7-9,14,once,NA,TGTGCCAGCAGCCCCCAAGGCGGGGGCTATGGCTACACCTTC,CASSPQGGGYGYTF
TRBJ2-2,TRBV9,15,NA,NA,TGTGCCAGCAGCGTAGGGGCTAGCGCGGCCGGGGAGCTGTTTTTT,CASSVGASAAGELFF
TRBJ2-2,TRBV4-1,17,NA,NA,TGCGCCAGCAGCCAAGACCCACTAGCCGGGAACACCGGGGAGCTGTTTTTT,CASSQDPLAGNTGELFF
TRBJ2-4,TRBV18,15,NA,NA,TGTGCCAGCTCACCCCTAGGTCATTCCAAAAACATTCAGTACTTC,CASSPLGHSKNIQYF
TRBJ2-3,TRBV7-6,16,NA,NA,TGTGCCAGCAGCTTAGTAGGTAGTGGGGCCTCAGATACGCAGTATTTT,CASSLVGSGASDTQYF
TRBJ2-7,TRBV28,14,once,NA,TGTGCCAGCAGTTTGCGGGCGCCGCCCTACGAGCAGTACTTC,CASSLRAPPYEQYF
TRBJ1-5,TRBV28,14,NA,NA,TGTGCCAGCAGTTTTCTACAGGGTGGGCAGCCCCAGCATTTT,CASSFLQGGQPQHF
TRBJ2-7,TRBV10-3,14,NA,TRBD2,TGTGCCATCAGTGTACTAGCGGGCGATTACGAGCAGTACTTC,CAISVLAGDYEQYF
TRBJ2-7,TRBV28,13,NA,TRBD1,TGTGCCAGTAAGGGACAGGTGCTCTACGAGCAGTACTTC,CASKGQVLYEQYF
TRBJ2-7,TRBV3-1/TRBV3-2,16,NA,TRBD2,TGTGCCAGCAGCTCCCGACTAGCGGGAGCGAGCTACGAGCAGTACTTC,CASSSRLAGASYEQYF
TRBJ2-1,TRBV28,13,NA,TRBD2,TGTGCCAGCAGTCTACCACCGGGACTAGTTCAGTTCTTC,CASSLPPGLVQFF
TRBJ1-5,TRBV18,15,NA,NA,TGTGCCAGCTCACCAAGGAGCTCGGCGGCTCAGCCCCAGCATTTT,CASSPRSSAAQPQHF
TRBJ1-1,TRBV15,14,NA,NA,TGTGCCACCAGCAGAGAGCGGGGGCCCTTTGAAGCTTTCTTT,CATSRERGPFEAFF
TRBJ1-6,TRBV11-2,17,NA,NA,TGTGCCAGCAGCACCTCCCGTTTCCGTGCTAGTAATTCACCCCTCCACTTT,CASSTSRFRASNSPLHF
TRBJ1-2,TRBV5-1,15,NA,TRBD1,TGCGCCAGCAGCCTTTCCGGGACAGGGGGCTATGGCTACACCTTC,CASSLSGTGGYGYTF
TRBJ2-5,TRBV2,16,once,NA,TGTGCCAGCAGCGAAACGTGGTACAGGGAGCGGGAGACCCAGTACTTC,CASSETWYRERETQYF
TRBJ2-1,TRBV28,12,NA,NA,TGTGCCAGCAGACAGGGACTAAATGAGCAGTTCTTC,CASRQGLNEQFF
TRBJ2-7,TRBV13,17,NA,TRBD1,TGTGCCAGCAGCCCGCTAGGGGCCCGGGACAGGGCGACCGAGCAGTACTTC,CASSPLGARDRATEQYF
TRBJ2-7,TRBV27,14,NA,NA,TGTGCCAGCAGTCAGAGACAGCCCCCCTACGAGCAGTACTTC,CASSQRQPPYEQYF
TRBJ2-7,TRBV7-2,13,NA,NA,TGTGCCAGCACCGACAGGCTCTCCTACGAGCAGTACTTC,CASTDRLSYEQYF
TRBJ2-5,TRBV11-2,18,NA,TRBD2,TGTGCCAGCAGCTTAGTCGCTAGCGGGGCCCCCCTTCAAGAGACCCAGTACTTC,CASSLVASGAPLQETQYF
TRBJ1-4,TRBV4-1,15,NA,NA,TGCGCCAGCAGCCAAGCCACACTAGGGGGTGAAAAACTGTTTTTT,CASSQATLGGEKLFF
TRBJ2-5,TRBV5-1,15,NA,NA,TGCGCCAGCAGCATGGAAGCGGTCCCCTGGGAGACCCAGTACTTC,CASSMEAVPWETQYF
TRBJ2-7,TRBV9,13,NA,NA,TGTGCCAGCAGCCTGAGGAATCCCTACGAGCAGTACTTC,CASSLRNPYEQYF
TRBJ1-2,TRBV11-2,14,NA,NA,TGTGCCAGCAGCTTAGAACTACGTGGCTATGGCTACACCTTC,CASSLELRGYGYTF
TRBJ1-2,TRBV3-1/TRBV3-2,11,NA,NA,TGTGCCAGCAGCCCCGGTTATGGCTACACCTTC,CASSPGYGYTF
TRBJ1-5,TRBV27,14,NA,NA,TGTGCCAGCAGTCTACGGGACACGTATCAGCCCCAGCATTTT,CASSLRDTYQPQHF
TRBJ2-4,TRBV19,12,NA,NA,TGTGCCAGTAGTGACTACAAAAACATTCAGTACTTC,CASSDYKNIQYF
TRBJ2-7,TRBV4-2,15,NA,NA,TGTGCCAGCAGCCAAGATCCCGGACTGAGTTACGAGCAGTACTTC,CASSQDPGLSYEQYF
TRBJ1-2,TRBV5-6,16,NA,NA,TGTGCCAGCAGCTTGGTTACAGAGTTGCTGAACTATGGCTACACCTTC,CASSLVTELLNYGYTF
TRBJ1-4,TRBV19,17,NA,NA,TGTGCCAGTAGTATAGATCAGGGGCAAGTAATTAATGAAAAACTGTTTTTT,CASSIDQGQVINEKLFF
TRBJ2-1,TRBV4-2,17,NA,NA,TGTGCCAGCAGCCATCCTCCAAACGCGGGACCGAACAATGAGCAGTTCTTC,CASSHPPNAGPNNEQFF
TRBJ2-1,TRBV27,14,NA,TRBD2,TGTGCCAGCACTCAGGGACTAGCGGGAAACGAGCAGTTCTTC,CASTQGLAGNEQFF
TRBJ2-1,TRBV10-3,14,NA,TRBD2,TGTGCCATCGGTGCGGCTAGCGGGGGCGATGAGCAGTTCTTC,CAIGAASGGDEQFF
TRBJ2-7,TRBV27,18,NA,NA,TGTGCCAGCAGTTTACTATTCCCTCCGAGCGGAAGCTCCTACGAGCAGTACTTC,CASSLLFPPSGSSYEQYF